Listed below are T cell receptor beta chains from one sample, sequenced in a study of T cells in Graves' hyperthyroidism and ophthalmopathy. MiXCR, run by TCRdb on the multiplex PCR reads, gives a single entry per CDR3 protein. In the table there are about 560,000 distinct CDR3 sequences, 16% of which are singletons. Sequencing used blood. These receptors were taken from a woman between 18 and 30 years old with Graves' hyperthyroidism. The CDR3 runs from the conserved cysteine through the conserved F or W. D genes are given only for firm matches. Not every row has a clone size; where given, it reads once, few, many or a size class.

>TRBV20-1|-|TRBJ1-2|TRBD1|16
TGCAGTGCTAGCGGGCCTTCGGGACAGGGGTTCTATGGCTACACCTTC
CSASGPSGQGFYGYTF
>TRBV6-2/TRBV6-3|-|TRBJ2-5|TRBD2|15
TGTGCCAGCAACGAAAAGGCGGGGGGGCCGGAGACCCAGTGCTTC
CASNEKAGGPETQCF
>TRBV11-2|many|TRBJ2-5|-|15
TGTGCCAGCAGCTTAGATCCAGGGGCCGGCGAGACCCAGTACTTC
CASSLDPGAGETQYF
>TRBV5-5|many|TRBJ2-5|-|15
TGTGCCAGCAGCTTGGTAGGCCAGTCCCAAGAGACCCAGTACTTC
CASSLVGQSQETQYF
>TRBV18|few|TRBJ2-1|-|15
TGTGCCAGCTCACCATACCAACAATCCTACAATGAGCAGTTCTTC
CASSPYQQSYNEQFF
>TRBV29-1|few|TRBJ1-2|-|13
TGCAGCGCCGGGACTCTCGGAGGGGATGGCTACACCTTC
CSAGTLGGDGYTF
>TRBV6-1|-|TRBJ1-2|-|13
TGTGCCAGCAGTTCCGGACTGCCCTATGGCTACACCTTC
CASSSGLPYGYTF
>TRBV6-1|many|TRBJ2-2|-|15
TGTGCCAGCAGTGAATCCCACGGGAACACCGGGGAGCTGTTTTTT
CASSESHGNTGELFF
>TRBV5-1|few|TRBJ1-2|-|14
TGCGCCAGCAGCCCGGGGCAGCCGAACTATGGCTACACCTTC
CASSPGQPNYGYTF
>TRBV28|many|TRBJ2-3|TRBD2|18
TGTGCCAGCAGTTTATATGGCCCTCCGGCCCTAGCGGCAGATACGCAGTATTTT
CASSLYGPPALAADTQYF
>TRBV7-9|many|TRBJ2-2|-|15
TGTGCCAGCACCCAGGCAGCGGAGATGGGCGGGGAGCTGTTTTTT
CASTQAAEMGGELFF
>TRBV5-1|-|TRBJ2-3|-|17
TGCGCCAGCAGCCTTGGGGGACACTCCCGCAGAGCAGATACGCAGTATTTT
CASSLGGHSRRADTQYF
>TRBV7-2|-|TRBJ1-2|TRBD1|16
TGTGCCAGCAGCTTAGGGGGGGGACAGTGGACGGGAGGCTACACCTTC
CASSLGGGQWTGGYTF
>TRBV3-1|few|TRBJ2-3|-|15
TGTGCCAGCAGCCAAGGAGGTCTGTTAAAAGATACGCAGTATTTT
CASSQGGLLKDTQYF
>TRBV20-1|many|TRBJ1-2|-|12
TGCAGTGCTTTCCAGGCAAACTATGGCTACACCTTC
CSAFQANYGYTF
>TRBV12-5|few|TRBJ2-1|TRBD2|15
TGTGCTAGTGGTTTGTGGGCGGGAGGGCGCGGTGAGCAGTTCTTC
CASGLWAGGRGEQFF
>TRBV7-9|few|TRBJ2-1|-|15
TGTGCCAGCAGCTTAGCGCAATGGGAATACAATGAGCAGTTCTTC
CASSLAQWEYNEQFF
>TRBV7-2|-|TRBJ2-3|-|13
TGTGCCAGCAGCTTAGCGTTGATGGATACGCAGTATTTT
CASSLALMDTQYF
>TRBV19|-|TRBJ2-2|-|14
TGTGCCAGTAGTTGGGGGGGCGACGCCGGGGAGCTGTTTTTT
CASSWGGDAGELFF
>TRBV3-1|-|TRBJ2-2|TRBD2|17
TGTGCCAGCAGCCACGCCGCGGGAGGTCGAAACACCGGGGAGCTGTTTTTT
CASSHAAGGRNTGELFF
>TRBV10-2|few|TRBJ2-5|TRBD2|13
TGCGCAATGGCGGGGGGTTTACAAGAGACCCAGTACTTC
CAMAGGLQETQYF
>TRBV20-1|-|TRBJ2-7|TRBD2|19
TGCAGTGCTAGATCTCAACTAGCGGGAGGACCTCGGGGATACTACGAGCAGTACTTC
CSARSQLAGGPRGYYEQYF
>TRBV18|few|TRBJ2-7|-|15
TGTGCCAGCTCACCACCGATCACAGGGACCTACGAGCAGTACTTC
CASSPPITGTYEQYF
>TRBV5-1|-|TRBJ2-3|-|15
TGCGCCAGCAGCTTGGTCGGGGGCCGGGCAGATACGCAGTATTTT
CASSLVGGRADTQYF
>TRBV20-1|few|TRBJ2-1|-|13
TGCAGTGCTAGAGTCCAGGGCTACAATGAGCAGTTCTTC
CSARVQGYNEQFF
>TRBV5-4|-|TRBJ2-7|TRBD2|15
TGTGCCAGCAGCTTGGTTTCTTCCGGGGGGAATGAGCAGTACTTC
CASSLVSSGGNEQYF
>TRBV27|few|TRBJ1-1|TRBD1|13
TGTGCCAGCAGTTTAACAGGGGAGGTCCGGGCTTTCTTT
CASSLTGEVRAFF
>TRBV11-2|-|TRBJ2-5|TRBD2|17
TGTGCCAGCAGCTTTGGTTTGCGGGAGGGCCCCCAAGAGACCCAGTACTTC
CASSFGLREGPQETQYF